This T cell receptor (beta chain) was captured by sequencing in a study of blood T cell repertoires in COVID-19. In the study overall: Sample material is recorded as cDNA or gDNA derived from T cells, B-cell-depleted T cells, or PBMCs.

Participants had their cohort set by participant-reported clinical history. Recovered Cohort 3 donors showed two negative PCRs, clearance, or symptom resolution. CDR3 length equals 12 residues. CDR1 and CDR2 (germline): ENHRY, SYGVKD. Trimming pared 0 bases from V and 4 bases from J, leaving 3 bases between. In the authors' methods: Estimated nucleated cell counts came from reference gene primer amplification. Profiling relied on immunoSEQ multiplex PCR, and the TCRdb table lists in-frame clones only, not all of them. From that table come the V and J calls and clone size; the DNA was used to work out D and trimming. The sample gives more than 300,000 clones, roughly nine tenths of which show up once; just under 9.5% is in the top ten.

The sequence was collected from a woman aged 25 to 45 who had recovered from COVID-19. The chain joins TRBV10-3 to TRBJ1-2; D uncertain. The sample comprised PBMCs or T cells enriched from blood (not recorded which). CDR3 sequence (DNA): TGTGCCATCAGTGAGTCACTCTATGGCTACACCTTC. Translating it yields CAISESLYGYTF.